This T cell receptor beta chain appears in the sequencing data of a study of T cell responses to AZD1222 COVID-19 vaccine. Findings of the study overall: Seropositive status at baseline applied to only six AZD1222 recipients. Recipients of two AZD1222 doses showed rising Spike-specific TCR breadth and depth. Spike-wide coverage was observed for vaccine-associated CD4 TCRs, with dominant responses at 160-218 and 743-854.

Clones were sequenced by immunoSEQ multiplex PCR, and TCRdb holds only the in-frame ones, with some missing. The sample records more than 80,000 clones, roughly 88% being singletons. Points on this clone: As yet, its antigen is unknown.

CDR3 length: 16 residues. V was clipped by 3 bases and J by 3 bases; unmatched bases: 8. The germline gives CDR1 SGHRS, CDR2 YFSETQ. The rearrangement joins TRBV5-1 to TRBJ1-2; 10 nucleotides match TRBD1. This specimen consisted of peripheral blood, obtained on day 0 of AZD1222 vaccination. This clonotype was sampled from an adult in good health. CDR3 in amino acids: CASSSRSGTGDYGYTF. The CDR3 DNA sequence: TGCGCCAGCAGCTCGCGTTCCGGGACAGGGGACTATGGCTACACCTTC. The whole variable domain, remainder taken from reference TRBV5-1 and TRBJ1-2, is KAGVTQTPRYLIKTRGQQVTLSCSPISGHRSVSWYQQTPGQGLQFLFEYFSETQRNKGNFPGRFSGRQFSNSRSEMNVSTLELGDSALYLCASSSRSGTGDYGYTFGSGTRLTVV.